Presented here are 24 T cell receptor beta chains from one specimen sequenced in a study of cytomegalovirus exposure and HLA in healthy donors. Primers for the PCR totalled 60 Vbeta and 13 Jbeta. Profiled with immunoSEQ multiplex PCR; TCRdb holds only in-frame clones, not every one. This sample yields under 150,000 clones, of which around three quarters are seen a single time; 1.5% to 2% belongs to the top ten. The specimen was PBMCs. These receptors came from a woman between 40 and 50 years old in good health and CMV-seronegative.

This clone was counted a few times. The chain's CDR3 is CASTEVDSNQPQHF. Here the CDR3 DNA reads TGTGCCAGCACCGAGGTGGATAGCAATCAGCCCCAGCATTTT. V and J are TRBV6-1 and TRBJ1-5; D remains unclear. The V and J ends lost 7 bases and 0 bases respectively, with 10 bases between them. Germline CDR1 is MNHNS and CDR2 is SASEGT. The length of the CDR3 is 14 residues.

The chain is built from TRBV11-2 and TRBJ1-2, with 7 bases matching TRBD1. Trimming took 3 bases from V and 8 from J; bases not matched to a gene: 6. The germline V gene encodes CDR1 SGHAT and CDR2 FQNNGV. The length of the CDR3 is 13 residues. The CDR3 region has the DNA TGTGCCAGCAGCTTTAGGGGGCTCGTCGGCTACACCTTC. Translating it yields CASSFRGLVGYTF.

The V gene is TRBV20-1, the J gene TRBJ2-1; the D gene is possibly TRBD1 (6 bases). The CDR3 is made up of 11 amino acids. The germline gives CDR1 DFQATT, CDR2 SNEGSKA (reference sequence). The CDR3 region is CSPGQGNEQFF. The DNA for the CDR3 is TGCAGCCCGGGACAAGGCAATGAGCAGTTCTTC.

The chain is built from TRBV15 and TRBJ2-3; tentatively, D is TRBD2 (6 bases). The CDR3 extends over 15 amino acids. Trimming took 0 bases from V and 2 from J, leaving 9 bases between them. Germline CDR1 LNHNV, CDR2 YYDKDF (reference sequence). The CDR3 spells CATSREAGPTDTQYF. The CDR3 bases are TGTGCCACCAGCAGAGAGGCGGGGCCCACAGATACGCAGTATTTT. The full variable domain, rest sourced from reference TRBV15 and TRBJ2-3, is DAMVIQNPRYQVTQFGKPVTLSCSQTLNHNVMYWYQQKSSQAPKLLFHYYDKDFNNEADTPDNFQSRRPNTSFCFLDIRSPGLGDTAMYLCATSREAGPTDTQYFGPGTRLTVL.

The V and J genes are TRBV27 and TRBJ1-1; D gene ambiguous. V shed 1 base and J shed 4 bases, with 13 bases lying between them. Germline V lookup: CDR1 MNHEY, CDR2 SMNVEV (reference sequence). The CDR3 covers 15 residues. The CDR3 coding sequence is TGTGCCAGCAGTTTATACGGGGTGGAGACCACTGAAGCTTTCTTT. Amino acid sequence: CASSLYGVETTEAFF.

The V and J genes are TRBV30 and TRBJ1-2; TRBD1 aligns across 12 bases. The CDR3 totals 15 residues. Trimming cost V 2 bases and J 4 bases; bases outside gene matches: 5. The germline V gene encodes CDR1 GTSNPN and CDR2 SVGIG (reference sequence). CDR3 loop: CAWSPGTGGRYGYTF. The CDR3 bases are TGTGCCTGGAGTCCCGGGACAGGGGGCCGCTATGGCTACACCTTC.

The chain combines TRBV2 with TRBJ2-3; 7 bases line up with TRBD1. V lost 5 bases to trimming and J lost 6 bases; unmatched junction nucleotides: 8. Germline assignment: CDR1 SNHLY and CDR2 FYNNEI. The CDR3 extends over 14 amino acids. In DNA, the CDR3 is TGTGCCAGCAGTAGTCAGGGGGAGAGGGATACGCAGTATTTT. It encodes CASSSQGERDTQYF.

The J gene is TRBJ2-7, the V gene TRBV7-8; 9 bases match TRBD1. Germline CDR1 reads SGHVS; CDR2 reads FQNEAQ. V trimming: 2 bases; J trimming: 2 bases; junction bases outside the gene matches: 7. The CDR3 runs 16 residues. DNA for the CDR3: TGTGCCAGCAGCTTATTCTGGACAGGGGTTCCCTACGAGCAGTACTTC. It codes for CASSLFWTGVPYEQYF.

This chain links TRBV10-2 with TRBJ1-5; D gene ambiguous. V was clipped by 0 bases and J by 5 bases, with 5 bases between them. Germline V gene data show CDR1 as WSHSY and CDR2 as SAAADI. The CDR3 loop spans 13 amino acids. The CDR3 region has the DNA TGCGCCAGCAGTGAGTCCAGTCATCAGCCCCAGCATTTT. This codes for CASSESSHQPQHF.

The gene calls are TRBV28 and TRBJ1-4, with 7 bases identical to TRBD1. V was pared by 7 bases and J by 7 bases, with 12 bases of the junction left unmatched. The CDR3 extends over 15 amino acids. Germline CDR1 and CDR2: MDHEN and SYDVKM. Here the CDR3 DNA reads TGTGCCAGCAAAATAGGGGACAGAGGGGGTGAAAAACTGTTTTTT. Protein sequence: CASKIGDRGGEKLFF.

This chain uses TRBV5-6 with TRBJ1-2, with D possibly matching TRBD1 (5 bases). CDR3 size: 17 residues. Germline assignment: CDR1 SGHDT and CDR2 YYEEEE. V lost 0 bases, J lost 4 bases, and 19 bases lay in between. For the CDR3, the DNA is TGTGCCAGCAGCTTGGCTCTTGCAGCAGGGAGGCTCTATGGCTACACCTTC. Protein: CASSLALAAGRLYGYTF.

The chain employs TRBV13 and TRBJ2-7; D unclear. Germline CDR1 PRHDT, CDR2 FYEKMQ (reference sequence). CDR3 length equals 14 residues. V lost 4 bases and J lost 4, with 14 bases in between. The CDR3 loop reads CASSSTLTEYEQYF. CDR3 in DNA: TGTGCCAGCAGCTCTACCCTAACAGAGTACGAGCAGTACTTC. The variable domain in full, with the rest retrieved from reference TRBV13 and TRBJ2-7, is AAGVIQSPRHLIKEKRETATLKCYPIPRHDTVYWYQQGPGQDPQFLISFYEKMQSDKGSIPDRFSAQQFSDYHSELNMSSLELGDSALYFCASSSTLTEYEQYFGPGTRLTVT.

CDR3 bases: TGCGCCAGCAGGACAAATACAGGGGGAGGTGAAGCTTTCTTT. This encodes CASRTNTGGGEAFF. V and J are TRBV5-1 and TRBJ1-1; TRBD1 matches 8 bases. The CDR3 totals 14 residues. V gave up 5 bases and J gave up 7 bases; unmatched junction bases: 10. Per germline, CDR1 SGHRS and CDR2 YFSETQ.

Only a few counts were recorded for this clone. The rearrangement joins TRBV5-1 to TRBJ2-7; TRBD1 matches 10 bases. CDR1 is SGHRS, CDR2 YFSETQ, per germline. The trim removed 2 bases at V and 6 bases at J, leaving 8 bases unmatched. The CDR3 extends over 15 amino acids. CDR3 nucleotide sequence: TGCGCCAGCAGCTTAGGTTGGGACAGGGGAAGCGAGCAGTACTTC. Protein: CASSLGWDRGSEQYF.

This clone was observed a single time. This chain uses TRBV19 with TRBJ1-1; D is perhaps TRBD1 (5 bases). The V gene's germline CDR1 is LNHDA and CDR2 SQIVND (reference sequence). Trimming stripped 4 bases from V and 3 bases from J, with 18 bases between. There are 16 residues in the CDR3. The CDR3 here is CASSRGRAGLDTEAFF. For the CDR3, the DNA is TGTGCCAGTAGTAGGGGCCGGGCCGGGTTGGACACTGAAGCTTTCTTT.

This chain links TRBV7-9 with TRBJ1-6; 8 positions agree with TRBD1. V was pared by 0 bases and J by 9 bases, with 10 bases of the junction left unmatched. The germline CDR1 and CDR2 sequences are SEHNR and FQNEAQ (reference sequence). The CDR3 contains 17 residues. CDR3 protein: CASSLALQGAPGSPLHF. The CDR3 coding sequence is TGTGCCAGCAGCTTAGCGCTTCAGGGGGCGCCCGGTTCACCCCTCCACTTT.

The chain joins TRBV5-1 to TRBJ2-3; 14 nucleotides align to TRBD2. The CDR3 is 16 residues long. With V trimmed by 0 bases and J by 7 bases, 4 bases remained unmatched. Germline CDR1 reads SGHRS; CDR2 reads YFSETQ. The CDR3 sequence is CASSLGLAGGPYTQYF. The CDR3 region has the DNA TGCGCCAGCAGCTTGGGACTAGCGGGGGGGCCGTATACGCAGTATTTT. Together with reference TRBV5-1 and TRBJ2-3, the CDR3 gives the full variable domain: KAGVTQTPRYLIKTRGQQVTLSCSPISGHRSVSWYQQTPGQGLQFLFEYFSETQRNKGNFPGRFSGRQFSNSRSEMNVSTLELGDSALYLCASSLGLAGGPYTQYFGPGTRLTVL.

The V and J genes are TRBV2 and TRBJ1-5; the match to TRBD1 covers 7 bases. CDR3 length: 14 amino acids. Per the germline V gene, CDR1 is SNHLY and CDR2 is FYNNEI. Trimming at V came to 8 bases and at J to 2 bases, leaving 6 bases not matched to a gene. The CDR3 region is CASSRGEGNQPQHF. CDR3 in DNA: TGTGCCAGCTCCAGGGGGGAAGGCAATCAGCCCCAGCATTTT.

The chain couples TRBV11-3 to TRBJ1-1; D unclear. The V end lost 2 bases, the J end lost 1 base, and 8 bases lay between the germline ends. CDR3 length: 14 residues. CDR1 and CDR2 from the germline V gene are SGHNT and YENEEA. The CDR3 bases are TGTGCCAGCAGCTTATCAGGCCAGAACACTGAAGCTTTCTTT. It is translated as CASSLSGQNTEAFF.

The rearrangement links TRBV10-2 to TRBJ1-5; the D gene is possibly TRBD1 (6 bases). The CDR3 is 12 residues long. Trimming left V 5 bases short and J 4 bases short, with 6 bases between. Germline loops: CDR1 WSHSY, CDR2 SAAADI. CDR3 sequence: CASSTGNQPQHF. The CDR3 DNA reads TGCGCCAGCAGTACAGGGAATCAGCCCCAGCATTTT.

V is TRBV10-3 and J is TRBJ1-1; 8 nucleotides agree with TRBD1. This CDR3 is 15 amino acids long. In germline, CDR1 is ENHRY, CDR2 SYGVKD. V shed 6 bases, J shed 0 bases, and the junction held 6 bases outside the gene matches. CDR3 in amino acids: CAIRGTGDMNTEAFF. The CDR3 DNA is TGTGCCATCAGAGGGACAGGAGACATGAACACTGAAGCTTTCTTT.

The sample holds a few counts of this clone. The gene calls are TRBV7-9 and TRBJ1-1, with 8 positions matching TRBD1. Germline CDR1 reads SEHNR; CDR2 reads FQNEAQ (reference sequence). Trimming cost V 5 bases and J 3 bases; bases outside gene matches: 5. This CDR3 is 14 amino acids long. Here the CDR3 reads CASSRTGGDTEAFF. CDR3 coding DNA: TGTGCCAGCAGCCGAACAGGGGGTGACACTGAAGCTTTCTTT. The whole variable domain, filled in from reference TRBV7-9 and TRBJ1-1, reads DTGVSQNPRHKITKRGQNVTFRCDPISEHNRLYWYRQTLGQGPEFLTYFQNEAQLEKSRLLSDRFSAERPKGSFSTLEIQRTEQGDSAMYLCASSRTGGDTEAFFGQGTRLTVV.

The genes are TRBV18 and TRBJ1-2; D might be TRBD1 (5 bases). Trimming removed 2 bases from V and 2 bases from J, with 12 bases in between. Germline CDR1 is KGHSH and CDR2 is LQKENI. This CDR3 comprises 15 residues. This chain's CDR3 is CASSPGASPNYGYTF. In DNA form, the CDR3 reads TGTGCCAGCTCACCAGGGGCCTCGCCCAACTATGGCTACACCTTC.

The J gene is TRBJ1-1, the V gene TRBV19, with TRBD1 identical over 8 bases. J was trimmed by 10 bases and V by 2 bases; bases with no gene match: 9. Per germline, CDR1 LNHDA and CDR2 SQIVND (reference sequence). The CDR3 loop spans 14 amino acids. Here the CDR3 DNA reads TGTGCCAGTAGTATAAGGCAGGGGGCAAACTCAGCTTTCTTT. Protein sequence: CASSIRQGANSAFF.